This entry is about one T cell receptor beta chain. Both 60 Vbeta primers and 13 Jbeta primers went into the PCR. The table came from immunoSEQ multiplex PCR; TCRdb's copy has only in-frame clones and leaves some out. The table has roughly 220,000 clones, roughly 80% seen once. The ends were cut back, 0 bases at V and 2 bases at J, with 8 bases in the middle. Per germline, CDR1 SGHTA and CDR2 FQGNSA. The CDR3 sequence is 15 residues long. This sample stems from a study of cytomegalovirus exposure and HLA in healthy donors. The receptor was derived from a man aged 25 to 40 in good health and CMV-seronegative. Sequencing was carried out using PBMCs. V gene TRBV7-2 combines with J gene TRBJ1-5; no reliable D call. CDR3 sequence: CASSLALGGNQPQHF. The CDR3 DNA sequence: TGTGCCAGCAGCTTAGCGCTCGGGGGCAATCAGCCCCAGCATTTT.